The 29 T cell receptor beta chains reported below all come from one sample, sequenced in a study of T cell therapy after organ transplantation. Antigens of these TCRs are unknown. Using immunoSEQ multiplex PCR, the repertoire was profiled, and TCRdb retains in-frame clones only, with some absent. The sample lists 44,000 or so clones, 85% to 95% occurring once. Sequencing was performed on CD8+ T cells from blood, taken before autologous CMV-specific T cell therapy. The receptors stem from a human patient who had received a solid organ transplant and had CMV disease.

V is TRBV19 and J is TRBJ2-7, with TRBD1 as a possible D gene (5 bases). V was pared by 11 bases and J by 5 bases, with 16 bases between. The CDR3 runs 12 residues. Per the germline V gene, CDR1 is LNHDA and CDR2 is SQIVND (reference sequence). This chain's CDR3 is CASQGAKDEQYF. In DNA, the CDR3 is TGTGCCTCTCAAGGGGCCAAGGACGAGCAGTACTTC.

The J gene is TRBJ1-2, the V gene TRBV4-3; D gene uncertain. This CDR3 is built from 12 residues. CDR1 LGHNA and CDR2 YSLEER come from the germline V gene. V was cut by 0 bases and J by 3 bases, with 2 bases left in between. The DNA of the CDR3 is TGCGCCAGCAGCCAAGATCACTATGGCTACACCTTC. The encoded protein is CASSQDHYGYTF.

Written as DNA, the CDR3 is TGCGCCAGCAGCCCTCACACAGGGGGCATAATAACTGAAGCTTTCTTT. Translation: CASSPHTGGIITEAFF. The rearrangement links TRBV5-1 to TRBJ1-1, with 9 bases fitting TRBD1. The CDR3 runs 16 residues. The V gene's germline CDR1 is SGHRS and CDR2 YFSETQ. The V segment lost 4 bases and the J segment 5 bases; nucleotides outside the gene matches: 12. Variable domain in full (rest from reference TRBV5-1 and TRBJ1-1): KAGVTQTPRYLIKTRGQQVTLSCSPISGHRSVSWYQQTPGQGLQFLFEYFSETQRNKGNFPGRFSGRQFSNSRSEMNVSTLELGDSALYLCASSPHTGGIITEAFFGQGTRLTVV.

The CDR3 nucleotides read TGTGCCAGCAGCTTGGGTCAGGGCAATGAGCAGTTCTTC. It yields the protein CASSLGQGNEQFF. V and J are TRBV5-4 and TRBJ2-1; TRBD1 is a possible D gene (5 bases). The length of the CDR3 is 13 residues. The germline CDR1 and CDR2 sequences are SGHNT and YYREEE (reference sequence). The V end lost 0 bases, the J end lost 6 bases, and 7 bases lay between the germline ends. Filled out from reference TRBV5-4 and TRBJ2-1, the complete variable domain reads ETGVTQSPTHLIKTRGQQVTLRCSSQSGHNTVSWYQQALGQGPQFIFQYYREEENGRGNFPPRFSGLQFPNYSSELNVNALELDDSALYLCASSLGQGNEQFFGPGTRLTVL.

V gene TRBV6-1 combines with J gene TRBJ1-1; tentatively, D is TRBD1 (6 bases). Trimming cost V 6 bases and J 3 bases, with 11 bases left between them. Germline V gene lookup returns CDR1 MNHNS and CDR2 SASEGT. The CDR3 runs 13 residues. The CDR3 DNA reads TGTGCCAGCAGGAACAGGGATTACACTGAAGCTTTCTTT. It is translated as CASRNRDYTEAFF.

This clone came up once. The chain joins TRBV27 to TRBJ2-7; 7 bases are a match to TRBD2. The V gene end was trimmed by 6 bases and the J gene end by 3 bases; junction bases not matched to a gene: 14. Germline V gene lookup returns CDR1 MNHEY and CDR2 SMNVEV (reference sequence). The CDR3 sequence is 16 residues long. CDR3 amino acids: CASSPSGGFLLYEQYF. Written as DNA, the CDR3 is TGTGCCAGCAGCCCCTCGGGGGGTTTTCTCCTCTACGAGCAGTACTTC.

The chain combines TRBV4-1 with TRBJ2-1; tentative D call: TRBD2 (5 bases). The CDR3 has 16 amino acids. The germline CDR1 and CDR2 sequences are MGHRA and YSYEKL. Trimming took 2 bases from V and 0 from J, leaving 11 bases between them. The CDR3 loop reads CASSQTRRSSYNEQFF. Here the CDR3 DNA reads TGCGCCAGCAGCCAAACTAGGAGGAGCTCCTACAATGAGCAGTTCTTC.

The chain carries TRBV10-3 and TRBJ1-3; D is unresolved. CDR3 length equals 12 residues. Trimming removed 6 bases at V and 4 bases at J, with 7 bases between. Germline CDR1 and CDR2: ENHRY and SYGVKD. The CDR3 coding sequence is TGTGCCATCAGCATGCCCGGAAACACCATATATTTT. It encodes CAISMPGNTIYF.

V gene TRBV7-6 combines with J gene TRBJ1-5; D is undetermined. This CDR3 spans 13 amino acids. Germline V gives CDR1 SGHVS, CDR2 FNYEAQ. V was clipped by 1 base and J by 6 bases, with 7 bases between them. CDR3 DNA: TGTGCCAGCAGCTTAGACGGTGGTCAGCCCCAGCATTTT. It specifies CASSLDGGQPQHF.

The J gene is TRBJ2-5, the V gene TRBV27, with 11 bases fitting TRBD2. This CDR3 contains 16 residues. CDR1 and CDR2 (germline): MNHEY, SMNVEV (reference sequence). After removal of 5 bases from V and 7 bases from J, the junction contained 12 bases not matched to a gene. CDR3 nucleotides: TGTGCCAGCAGTCCCACGGTGGGGACTAGCGGCGGGACCCAGTACTTC. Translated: CASSPTVGTSGGTQYF.

CDR3 protein: CASSQDLWNFRDSRYNEQFF. Here the CDR3 DNA reads TGCGCCAGCAGCCAAGATTTATGGAACTTCCGGGACTCCCGTTACAATGAGCAGTTCTTC. This rearrangement joins TRBV4-1 to TRBJ2-1, with D possibly matching TRBD2 (6 bases). The CDR3 loop spans 20 amino acids. Deletions cut 0 bases from V and 4 bases from J, with 25 bases between. Germline V gives CDR1 MGHRA, CDR2 YSYEKL.

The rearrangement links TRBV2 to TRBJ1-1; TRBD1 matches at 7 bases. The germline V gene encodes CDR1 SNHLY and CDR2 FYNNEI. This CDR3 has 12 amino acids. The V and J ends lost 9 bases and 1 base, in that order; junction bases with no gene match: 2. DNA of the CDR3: TGTGCCAGAGACAGGGCGAACACTGAAGCTTTCTTT. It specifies CARDRANTEAFF.

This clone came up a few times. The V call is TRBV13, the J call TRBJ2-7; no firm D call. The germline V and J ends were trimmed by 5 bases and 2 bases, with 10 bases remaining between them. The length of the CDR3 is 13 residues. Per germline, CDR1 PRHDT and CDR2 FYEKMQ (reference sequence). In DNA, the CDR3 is TGTGCCAGCAGCCATTCCGGACCCTACGAGCAGTACTTC. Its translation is CASSHSGPYEQYF.

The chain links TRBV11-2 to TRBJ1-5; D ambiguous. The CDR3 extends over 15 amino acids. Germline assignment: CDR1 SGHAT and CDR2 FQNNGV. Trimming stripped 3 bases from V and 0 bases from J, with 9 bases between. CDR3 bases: TGTGCCAGCAGCTTCTCGCCCGATAGCAATCAGCCCCAGCATTTT. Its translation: CASSFSPDSNQPQHF.

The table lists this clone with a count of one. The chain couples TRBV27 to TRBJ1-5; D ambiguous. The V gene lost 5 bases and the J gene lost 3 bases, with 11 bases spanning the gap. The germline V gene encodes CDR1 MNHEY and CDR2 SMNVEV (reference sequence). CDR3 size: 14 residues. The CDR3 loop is CASSPQVPNQPQHF. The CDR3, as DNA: TGTGCCAGCAGTCCCCAGGTTCCCAATCAGCCCCAGCATTTT.

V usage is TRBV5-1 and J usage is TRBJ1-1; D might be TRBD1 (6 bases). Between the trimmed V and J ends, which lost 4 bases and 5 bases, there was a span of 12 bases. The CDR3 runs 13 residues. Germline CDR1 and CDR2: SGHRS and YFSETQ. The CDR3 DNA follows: TGCGCCAGCAGCCTGGGGGCGAGTACTGAAGCTTTCTTT. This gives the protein CASSLGASTEAFF.

The CDR3 spells CASSEEMRDREADWNTEAFF. The CDR3 DNA reads TGTGCCAGCAGTGAAGAAATGCGGGACAGGGAGGCAGATTGGAACACTGAAGCTTTCTTT. The chain is built from TRBV6-1 and TRBJ1-1; 9 bases are shared with TRBD1. From germline, CDR1 is MNHNS and CDR2 SASEGT. V was pared by 1 base and J by 1 base, with 16 bases of the junction left unmatched. There are 20 residues in the CDR3.

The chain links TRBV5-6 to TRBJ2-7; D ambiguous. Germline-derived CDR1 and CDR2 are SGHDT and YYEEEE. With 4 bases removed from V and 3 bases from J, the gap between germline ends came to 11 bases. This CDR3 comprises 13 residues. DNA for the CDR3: TGTGCCAGCAGCCCTCGACTTGACTACGAGCAGTACTTC. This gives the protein CASSPRLDYEQYF.

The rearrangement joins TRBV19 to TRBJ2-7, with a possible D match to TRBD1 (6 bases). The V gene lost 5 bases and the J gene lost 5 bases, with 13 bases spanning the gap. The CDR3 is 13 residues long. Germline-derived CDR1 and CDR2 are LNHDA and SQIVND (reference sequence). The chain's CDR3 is CASSPGTSHEQYF. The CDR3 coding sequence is TGTGCCAGTAGTCCAGGGACATCCCACGAGCAGTACTTC.

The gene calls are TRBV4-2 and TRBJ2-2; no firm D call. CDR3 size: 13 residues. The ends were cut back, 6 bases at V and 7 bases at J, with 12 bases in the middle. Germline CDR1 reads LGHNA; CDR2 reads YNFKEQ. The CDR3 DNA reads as TGTGCCAGCAGTCAACCGGGTAGCGGGGAGCTGTTTTTT. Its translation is CASSQPGSGELFF.

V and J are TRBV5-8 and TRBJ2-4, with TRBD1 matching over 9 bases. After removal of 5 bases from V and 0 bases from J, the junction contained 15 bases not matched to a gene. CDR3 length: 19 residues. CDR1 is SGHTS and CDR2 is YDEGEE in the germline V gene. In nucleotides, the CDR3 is TGTGCCAGCAGAGAGGGTGGGACAGGGCCTCCAATAGCCAAAAACATTCAGTACTTC. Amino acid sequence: CASREGGTGPPIAKNIQYF.

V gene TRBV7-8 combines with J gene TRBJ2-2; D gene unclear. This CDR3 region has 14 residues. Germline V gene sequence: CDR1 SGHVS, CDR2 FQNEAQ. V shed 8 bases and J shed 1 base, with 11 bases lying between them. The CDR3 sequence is CASLWTGNTGELFF. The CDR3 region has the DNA TGTGCCAGCCTGTGGACGGGGAACACCGGGGAGCTGTTTTTT.

The CDR3 loop reads CASIQGGQETQYF. The CDR3 DNA sequence: TGTGCCAGCATCCAGGGTGGCCAAGAGACCCAGTACTTC. The V gene is TRBV11-2, the J gene TRBJ2-5; D is possibly TRBD1 (5 bases). This CDR3 region has 13 residues. The germline CDR1 and CDR2 sequences are SGHAT and FQNNGV. V was clipped by 7 bases and J by 1 base, with 10 bases between them.

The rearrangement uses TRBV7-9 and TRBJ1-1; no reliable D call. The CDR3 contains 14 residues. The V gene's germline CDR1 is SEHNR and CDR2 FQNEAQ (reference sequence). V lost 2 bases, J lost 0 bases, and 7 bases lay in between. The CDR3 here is CASSLLRVNTEAFF. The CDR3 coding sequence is TGTGCCAGCAGCTTATTGAGGGTGAACACTGAAGCTTTCTTT.

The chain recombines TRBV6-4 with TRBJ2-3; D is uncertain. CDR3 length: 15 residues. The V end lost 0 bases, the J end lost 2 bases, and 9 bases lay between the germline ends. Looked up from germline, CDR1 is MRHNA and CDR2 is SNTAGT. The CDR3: CASSDSLGSTDTQYF. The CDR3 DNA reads TGTGCCAGCAGTGACTCTTTGGGCTCCACAGATACGCAGTATTTT.

The CDR3 is CASSEARTAYGYTF. As DNA, the CDR3 is TGCGCCAGCAGTGAGGCCCGGACAGCCTATGGCTACACCTTC. The chain uses TRBV10-2 and TRBJ1-2; D perhaps matches TRBD1 (6 bases). The V end lost 2 bases, the J end lost 4 bases, and 11 bases lay between the germline ends. Germline loops: CDR1 WSHSY, CDR2 SAAADI. This CDR3 region has 14 residues.

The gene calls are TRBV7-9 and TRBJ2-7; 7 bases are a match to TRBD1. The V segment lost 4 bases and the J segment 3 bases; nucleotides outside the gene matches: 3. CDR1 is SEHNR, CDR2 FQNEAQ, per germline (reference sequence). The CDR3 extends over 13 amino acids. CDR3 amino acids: CASSSGQFYEQYF. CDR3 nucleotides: TGTGCCAGCAGCTCGGGACAGTTCTACGAGCAGTACTTC.

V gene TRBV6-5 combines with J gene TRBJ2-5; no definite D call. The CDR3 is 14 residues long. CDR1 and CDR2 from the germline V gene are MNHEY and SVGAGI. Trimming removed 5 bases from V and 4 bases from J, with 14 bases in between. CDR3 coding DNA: TGTGCCAGCAGTAGACTGTCCCCACCAGAGACCCAGTACTTC. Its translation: CASSRLSPPETQYF.

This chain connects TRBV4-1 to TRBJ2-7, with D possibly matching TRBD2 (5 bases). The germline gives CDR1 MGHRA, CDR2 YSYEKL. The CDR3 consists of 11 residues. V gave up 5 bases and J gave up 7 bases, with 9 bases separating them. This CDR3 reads CASSARDEQYF. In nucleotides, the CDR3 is TGCGCCAGCAGCGCCCGGGATGAGCAGTACTTC.